This is a list of T cell receptor beta chains from one sample in a study of CD8 T cells in ankylosing spondylitis. MiXCR, applied by TCRdb to the 5' RACE reads, yields one record per CDR3 protein. The profile covers about 250,000 distinct CDR3 sequences, with 8.2% appearing a single time and roughly 5% taken by the ten largest. The sample taken for sequencing was blood, either unsorted or a sorted T cell fraction (not recorded which). The receptors were sampled from a female donor with ankylosing spondylitis or in good health (not recorded which). Each CDR3 is given with its conserved first and last residue. Clone size, where shown, is once, few, many, or a class for clones that have expanded.

cdr3_aa: CASPPGLPVPADTQYF
clone_size: NA
j_call: TRBJ2-3
v_call: TRBV18
cdr3_length: 16

cdr3_aa: CASSLAPGVNSGANVLTF
clone_size: many
j_call: TRBJ2-6
v_call: TRBV5-1
cdr3_length: 18

cdr3_aa: CATQIPGGMRNEQFF
clone_size: few
j_call: TRBJ2-1
v_call: TRBV19
cdr3_length: 15

cdr3_aa: CASSLGARSSYEQYF
clone_size: many
j_call: TRBJ2-7
v_call: TRBV7-2
cdr3_length: 15

cdr3_aa: CASSESGLAPYEQYF
clone_size: many
j_call: TRBJ2-7
v_call: TRBV6-5
cdr3_length: 15

cdr3_aa: CAISEVKRMGQATINYGYTF
clone_size: many
j_call: TRBJ1-2
v_call: TRBV10-3
cdr3_length: 20

cdr3_aa: CASSPVGVDYEQYF
clone_size: many
j_call: TRBJ2-7
v_call: TRBV18
cdr3_length: 14

cdr3_aa: CSVDRGAEAFF
clone_size: few
j_call: TRBJ1-1
v_call: TRBV20-1
cdr3_length: 11

cdr3_aa: CASTRAGRNTEAFF
clone_size: few
j_call: TRBJ1-1
v_call: TRBV27
cdr3_length: 14

cdr3_aa: CASSVAPSGRSYEQYF
clone_size: many
j_call: TRBJ2-7
v_call: TRBV9
cdr3_length: 16

cdr3_aa: CANLRGGELFF
clone_size: few
j_call: TRBJ2-2
v_call: TRBV12-3/TRBV12-4
cdr3_length: 11

cdr3_aa: CASSPERTGSWGMRETQYF
clone_size: NA
j_call: TRBJ2-5
v_call: TRBV23-1
cdr3_length: 19